Below are 25 T cell receptor beta chains sequenced from a single sample in a study of cytomegalovirus exposure and HLA in healthy donors (dated by TCRdb to about 2017). Receptor libraries were prepared by the immunoSEQ multiplex PCR assay. For the multiplex PCR, a mixture combining 60 forward primers for TCR Vbeta segments and 13 reverse primers for TCR Jbeta segments was used. As stored in TCRdb, this immuneACCESS dataset retains in-frame rearrangements with V and J assigned. A fraction of the clones does not appear; measured against another copy, unresolved V genes explain less than half of the discrepancy, and the remainder lacks a known reason. The sample has 150,000 to 200,000 clones on record, about 80% of them singletons. The biggest ten clones account for roughly 1% of the sample. Sequencing used PBMCs. These receptors were taken from a middle-aged woman in good health and CMV-seronegative.

This clone was counted once. This chain uses TRBV28 with TRBJ1-1; D unclear. Trimming shortened V by 6 bases and J by 2 bases, and 13 bases separated the two germline ends. CDR3 length: 14 residues. Germline lookup yields CDR1 MDHEN and CDR2 SYDVKM. The CDR3: CASSRRVFNTEAFF. CDR3 in DNA: TGTGCCAGCAGCCGACGGGTTTTCAACACTGAAGCTTTCTTT.

This sequence joins TRBV7-2 and TRBJ2-3; 16 nucleotides agree with TRBD2. The CDR3 sequence is 17 residues long. Germline CDR1 SGHTA, CDR2 FQGNSA. Trimming took 1 base from V and 7 from J; bases not matched to a gene: 5. This CDR3 is CASSLDPGLAGGNTQYF. CDR3 sequence (DNA): TGTGCCAGCAGCTTAGACCCGGGACTAGCGGGAGGGAATACGCAGTATTTT.

The chain has TRBV5-8 and TRBJ2-2; possible D gene TRBD1, 6 bases. The CDR3 totals 16 residues. From germline, CDR1 is SGHTS and CDR2 YDEGEE. Between the trimmed V and J ends, which lost 0 bases and 0 bases, there was a span of 9 bases. The chain's CDR3 is CASSLDQGPNTGELFF. The CDR3 DNA reads as TGTGCCAGCAGCTTGGACCAGGGGCCGAACACCGGGGAGCTGTTTTTT.

This clone was seen only a few times. The V and J genes are TRBV9 and TRBJ1-1, with TRBD1 identical over 9 bases. The CDR3 runs 16 residues. J was trimmed by 4 bases and V by 5 bases; bases with no gene match: 12. The V gene's germline CDR1 is SGDLS and CDR2 YYNGEE. The CDR3 DNA sequence: TGTGCCAGCAGAGCCGCGGGACAGGGACGAGGCACTGAAGCTTTCTTT. Translated, it gives CASRAAGQGRGTEAFF.

Of note for this clone: Other nucleotide sequences in the sample specify the same CDR3. The chain couples TRBV5-1 to TRBJ2-7, with TRBD2 matching over 9 bases. The V gene's germline CDR1 is SGHRS and CDR2 YFSETQ. Trimming at V came to 1 base and at J to 1 base, leaving 12 bases not matched to a gene. The length of the CDR3 is 18 residues. The DNA for the CDR3 is TGCGCCAGCAGCTTGAGGGCGACTAGCGGCACCTCTTCCTACGAGCAGTACTTC. This encodes CASSLRATSGTSSYEQYF.

J is TRBJ2-7 and V is TRBV28; 8 bases are a match to TRBD1. CDR1 is MDHEN, CDR2 SYDVKM, per germline. This CDR3 is built from 15 residues. After removal of 6 bases from V and 4 bases from J, the junction contained 11 bases not matched to a gene. The CDR3 loop is CASSQSGTGAYEQYF. The CDR3 DNA is TGTGCCAGCAGCCAGTCCGGGACAGGTGCTTACGAGCAGTACTTC. Looking up the rest from reference TRBV28 and TRBJ2-7 gives the full variable domain: DVKVTQSSRYLVKRTGEKVFLECVQDMDHENMFWYRQDPGLGLRLIYFSYDVKMKEKGDIPEGYSVSREKKERFSLILESASTNQTSMYLCASSQSGTGAYEQYFGPGTRLTVT.

The CDR3 is CAWTRTGNTEAFF. DNA for the CDR3: TGTGCCTGGACTCGGACAGGGAACACTGAAGCTTTCTTT. The chain joins TRBV30 to TRBJ1-1; TRBD1 agrees at 7 bases. With 4 bases clipped from V and 1 base from J, the junction kept 3 bases outside the gene matches. The CDR3 runs 13 residues. Germline lookup yields CDR1 GTSNPN and CDR2 SVGIG (reference sequence).

This clone has more than one count but fewer than ten. The chain is built from TRBV27 and TRBJ2-5, with 11 bases identical to TRBD2. The DNA matches TRBJ2-7 better at its end, which makes the J call doubtful. CDR1 is MNHEY, CDR2 SMNVEV, per germline (reference sequence). CDR3 length: 18 amino acids. For the CDR3, the DNA is TGTGCCAGCAGTGCAAAAGGCCCGACTAGCGGGAAAATCTACGAGCAGTACTTC. Amino acid sequence: CASSAKGPTSGKIYEQYF.

The gene calls are TRBV30 and TRBJ1-3; TRBD1 might be the D (5 bases). V shed 3 bases and J shed 0 bases, with 18 bases lying between them. The V gene's germline CDR1 is GTSNPN and CDR2 SVGIG (reference sequence). The CDR3 is 17 residues long. CDR3 region: CAWRLSLAGNSGNTIYF. The CDR3 coding sequence is TGTGCCTGGAGGCTGAGCTTGGCAGGGAACTCTGGAAACACCATATATTTT.

The V and J genes are TRBV5-6 and TRBJ2-1; 9 bases match TRBD2. There are 15 residues in the CDR3. From germline, CDR1 is SGHDT and CDR2 YYEEEE. Trimming removed 0 bases from V and 6 bases from J; junction bases left unmatched: 4. The CDR3 nucleotides are TGTGCCAGCAGCTTGGCAGCGGGAGGTCCCAATGAGCAGTTCTTC. Its translation: CASSLAAGGPNEQFF.

V usage is TRBV6-1 and J usage is TRBJ1-2; D gene unclear. This CDR3 has 13 residues. In germline, CDR1 is MNHNS, CDR2 SASEGT. Trimming cost V 2 bases and J 5 bases, with 9 bases left between them. The CDR3 spells CASSEPRGYGYTF. The CDR3 bases are TGTGCCAGCAGTGAACCCAGAGGTTATGGCTACACCTTC.

This rearrangement joins TRBV6-5 to TRBJ1-4; D remains ambiguous. Between the trimmed V and J ends, which lost 6 bases and 4 bases, there was a span of 12 bases. The CDR3 has 14 amino acids. In germline, CDR1 is MNHEY, CDR2 SVGAGI. The CDR3 coding sequence is TGTGCCAGCAGACGGACGGGAAATAATGAAAAACTGTTTTTT. It translates to CASRRTGNNEKLFF.

To note about this clone: The same CDR3 can be traced to other DNA sequences in this sample. The V and J genes are TRBV7-9 and TRBJ2-7, with D possibly TRBD2 on 6 matching bases. The CDR3 extends over 14 amino acids. Germline V gene data show CDR1 as SEHNR and CDR2 as FQNEAQ (reference sequence). V was clipped by 1 base and J by 3 bases, with 10 bases between them. The CDR3 DNA sequence: TGTGCCAGCAGCTTAGGTGGGGGGAGCTACGAGCAGTACTTC. Its translation: CASSLGGGSYEQYF.

The V call is TRBV28, the J call TRBJ2-2; 7 bases are a match to TRBD1. The length of the CDR3 is 15 residues. The germline gives CDR1 MDHEN, CDR2 SYDVKM. With V trimmed by 7 bases and J by 3 bases, 8 bases remained unmatched. The CDR3 loop is CASTTDREDTGELFF. The CDR3 DNA follows: TGTGCCAGCACGACCGACAGGGAAGACACCGGGGAGCTGTTTTTT. Drawing the rest from reference TRBV28 and TRBJ2-2, the complete variable domain is DVKVTQSSRYLVKRTGEKVFLECVQDMDHENMFWYRQDPGLGLRLIYFSYDVKMKEKGDIPEGYSVSREKKERFSLILESASTNQTSMYLCASTTDREDTGELFFGEGSRLTVL.

This sequence joins TRBV27 and TRBJ2-4; possibly TRBD1 for D (6 bases). The CDR3 sequence is 15 residues long. Germline V gene data show CDR1 as MNHEY and CDR2 as SMNVEV (reference sequence). V was cut by 3 bases and J by 5 bases, with 14 bases left in between. CDR3 protein: CASSFKGSGENIQYF. The CDR3 DNA follows: TGTGCCAGCAGTTTTAAGGGCTCAGGGGAAAACATTCAGTACTTC.

The rearrangement joins TRBV7-9 to TRBJ2-1; 12 bases align to TRBD2. With V trimmed by 5 bases and J by 4 bases, 9 bases remained unmatched. Germline V gene data show CDR1 as SEHNR and CDR2 as FQNEAQ (reference sequence). The CDR3 spans 17 residues. The CDR3 sequence is CASSGRTSGIVYNEQFF. The CDR3 nucleotides read TGTGCCAGCAGCGGACGGACTAGCGGGATCGTATACAATGAGCAGTTCTTC.

This rearrangement joins TRBV11-2 to TRBJ2-1; TRBD2 aligns across 13 bases. J was trimmed by 10 bases and V by 6 bases; bases with no gene match: 12. CDR1 SGHAT and CDR2 FQNNGV come from the germline V gene. The CDR3 loop spans 16 amino acids. The CDR3 loop is CASSFAGTSGKGEQFF. CDR3 DNA: TGTGCCAGCAGTTTCGCCGGGACTAGCGGGAAGGGGGAGCAGTTCTTC. The variable domain in full, completed from reference TRBV11-2 and TRBJ2-1, reads EAGVAQSPRYKIIEKRQSVAFWCNPISGHATLYWYQQILGQGPKLLIQFQNNGVVDDSQLPKDRFSAERLKGVDSTLKIQPAKLEDSAVYLCASSFAGTSGKGEQFFGPGTRLTVL.

The chain recombines TRBV7-9 with TRBJ2-3; no definite D call. With 10 bases removed from V and 6 bases from J, the gap between germline ends came to 8 bases. This CDR3 spans 10 amino acids. Germline V lookup: CDR1 SEHNR, CDR2 FQNEAQ (reference sequence). The CDR3 sequence is CAILPDTQYF. The DNA for the CDR3 is TGTGCCATCCTCCCGGATACGCAGTATTTT.

V is TRBV11-3 and J is TRBJ2-1; a weak D match, TRBD2 (5 bases). This CDR3 is 14 amino acids long. Germline V CDR1 and CDR2: SGHNT, YENEEA. Between the trimmed V and J ends, which lost 2 bases and 9 bases, there was a span of 14 bases. CDR3 nucleotide sequence: TGTGCCAGCAGCTTAACCCGCACTAGGCCTGAGCAGTTCTTC. Protein sequence: CASSLTRTRPEQFF.

This chain connects TRBV7-9 to TRBJ2-6; 7 nucleotides align to TRBD1. The V gene end was trimmed by 5 bases and the J gene end by 1 base; junction bases not matched to a gene: 11. The CDR3 contains 18 residues. Per germline, CDR1 SEHNR and CDR2 FQNEAQ (reference sequence). CDR3 protein: CASSRRQGTRSGANVLTF. The CDR3 nucleotides are TGTGCCAGCAGCCGCAGACAGGGAACACGTTCTGGGGCCAACGTCCTGACTTTC.

The chain recombines TRBV5-4 with TRBJ1-2, with D unclear. Per the germline V gene, CDR1 is SGHNT and CDR2 is YYREEE (reference sequence). The CDR3 contains 14 residues. Deletions cut 2 bases from V and 5 bases from J, with 13 bases between. The CDR3 region has the DNA TGTGCCAGCAGCTTATGGACTGGGCAGTATGGCTACACCTTC. Translation gives CASSLWTGQYGYTF.

This clone was recorded a few times. V gene TRBV19 combines with J gene TRBJ2-3; D gene unclear. V was shortened by 0 bases and J by 3 bases, with 7 bases between the two germline ends. The CDR3 is 14 residues long. Germline values: CDR1 LNHDA, CDR2 SQIVND (reference sequence). The CDR3: CASSIDPRTDTQYF. For the CDR3, the DNA is TGTGCCAGTAGTATAGATCCCCGTACAGATACGCAGTATTTT.

The chain has TRBV5-4 and TRBJ2-1; 12 bases map to TRBD2. CDR3 length: 15 amino acids. The junction had 4 bases not matched to a gene; V was cut back by 0 bases and J by 9 bases. Germline V gene sequence: CDR1 SGHNT, CDR2 YYREEE (reference sequence). The CDR3 spells CASSLGLAGGGEQFF. CDR3 sequence (DNA): TGTGCCAGCAGCTTGGGGCTAGCGGGAGGGGGTGAGCAGTTCTTC.

The V call is TRBV27, the J call TRBJ2-4; tentative D call: TRBD2 (7 bases). Germline values: CDR1 MNHEY, CDR2 SMNVEV (reference sequence). This CDR3 has 18 residues. Trimming took 7 bases from V and 6 from J, leaving 28 bases between them. This CDR3 is CASNTGRQGRGQRNIQYF. DNA of the CDR3: TGTGCCAGCAACACCGGGAGGCAGGGGCGGGGGCAGAGAAACATTCAGTACTTC.

V and J are TRBV6-5 and TRBJ2-7, with 8 bases that match TRBD1. Germline CDR1 reads MNHEY; CDR2 reads SVGAGI. The J segment lost 2 bases and the V segment lost 6 bases, leaving 6 bases of the junction unmatched. CDR3 length: 14 residues. DNA for the CDR3: TGTGCCAGCAGCCGGGGGACAGGAGCCTACGAGCAGTACTTC. Its translation is CASSRGTGAYEQYF.